This is a list of T cell receptor beta chains from one sample in a study of identical twins. Using its own MiXCR run on the 5' RACE reads, TCRdb lists one record per CDR3 protein. This sample yields more than 250,000 distinct CDR3 sequences, of which more than 6.5% are seen a single time; less than 2.5% belongs to the top ten. Another study also made use of these data, one on yellow fever vaccine responses in identical twins.

Sequences were obtained from memory (CD45RO+) T cells sorted from blood. The receptors stem from a woman between 18 and 29 years old in good health. Both conserved end residues are part of each CDR3. The order of the fields is D gene, V gene, clone size, J gene, CDR3 protein, CDR3 DNA. D genes are given only for firm matches. Size is stated for part of the rows, as once, few or many counts, or as a class when the clone is expanded.

D gene: -
V gene: TRBV10-3
clone size: -
J gene: TRBJ1-2
CDR3 protein: CAIRAGTIVYGYTF
CDR3 DNA: TGTGCCATCAGGGCCGGGACAATCGTCTATGGCTACACCTTC

D gene: TRBD1
V gene: TRBV12-3/TRBV12-4
clone size: many
J gene: TRBJ2-1
CDR3 protein: CASSSRTGGTYNEQFF
CDR3 DNA: TGTGCCAGCAGTTCCAGGACAGGGGGCACCTACAATGAGCAGTTCTTC

D gene: -
V gene: TRBV7-2
clone size: -
J gene: TRBJ2-1
CDR3 protein: CASSLQGVVNEQFF
CDR3 DNA: TGTGCCAGCAGCTTACAGGGAGTGGTCAATGAGCAGTTCTTC

D gene: TRBD2
V gene: TRBV28
clone size: -
J gene: TRBJ2-1
CDR3 protein: CASTGTSGRSSYNEQFF
CDR3 DNA: TGTGCCAGCACCGGGACTAGCGGGAGGAGCTCCTACAATGAGCAGTTCTTC

D gene: TRBD1
V gene: TRBV5-8
clone size: -
J gene: TRBJ1-5
CDR3 protein: CASSPRTGNQPQHF
CDR3 DNA: TGTGCCAGCAGCCCCCGGACAGGGAACCAGCCCCAGCATTTT

D gene: TRBD2
V gene: TRBV6-2/TRBV6-3
clone size: few
J gene: TRBJ2-3
CDR3 protein: CASSIQREGHPGDTQYF
CDR3 DNA: TGTGCCAGCAGTATACAGCGGGAGGGCCATCCCGGAGATACGCAGTATTTT

D gene: -
V gene: TRBV24-1
clone size: -
J gene: TRBJ2-7
CDR3 protein: CATSDSYGGRYEQYF
CDR3 DNA: TGTGCCACCAGTGATTCCTACGGGGGGCGGTACGAGCAGTACTTC

D gene: TRBD1
V gene: TRBV12-3/TRBV12-4
clone size: many
J gene: TRBJ2-5
CDR3 protein: CASSLQGATQYF
CDR3 DNA: TGTGCCAGCAGTTTACAGGGGGCCACCCAGTACTTC

D gene: -
V gene: TRBV12-3/TRBV12-4
clone size: many
J gene: TRBJ2-7
CDR3 protein: CASSEHSLSSYEQYF
CDR3 DNA: TGTGCCAGCAGTGAGCATTCTTTGAGCTCCTACGAGCAGTACTTC

D gene: -
V gene: TRBV15
clone size: many
J gene: TRBJ2-3
CDR3 protein: CATSRERLSTDTQYF
CDR3 DNA: TGTGCCACCAGCAGAGAGCGGCTAAGCACAGATACGCAGTATTTT

D gene: -
V gene: TRBV6-4
clone size: once
J gene: TRBJ1-2
CDR3 protein: CASSDSGGFYGYTF
CDR3 DNA: TGTGCCAGCAGTGACTCGGGAGGGTTCTATGGCTACACCTTC

D gene: TRBD2
V gene: TRBV12-3/TRBV12-4
clone size: many
J gene: TRBJ2-3
CDR3 protein: CASSFLAGIGTDTQYF
CDR3 DNA: TGTGCCAGCAGTTTTCTAGCGGGAATTGGCACAGATACGCAGTATTTT

D gene: TRBD2
V gene: TRBV9
clone size: many
J gene: TRBJ2-1
CDR3 protein: CASSLSGTAFNEQFF
CDR3 DNA: TGTGCCAGCAGCCTGAGCGGGACTGCATTCAATGAGCAGTTCTTC

D gene: -
V gene: TRBV20-1
clone size: -
J gene: TRBJ1-1
CDR3 protein: CSAGGGGSTEAFF
CDR3 DNA: TGCAGTGCTGGGGGTGGGGGGAGCACTGAAGCTTTCTTT

D gene: TRBD1
V gene: TRBV6-1
clone size: few
J gene: TRBJ1-5
CDR3 protein: CASSDLGQGAQPQHF
CDR3 DNA: TGTGCCAGCAGTGATCTGGGACAGGGTGCGCAGCCCCAGCATTTT

D gene: -
V gene: TRBV18
clone size: -
J gene: TRBJ2-3
CDR3 protein: CASSPLLQGDTQYF
CDR3 DNA: TGTGCCAGCTCACCACTCTTACAGGGAGATACGCAGTATTTT

D gene: -
V gene: TRBV12-3/TRBV12-4
clone size: -
J gene: TRBJ1-4
CDR3 protein: CASSLGGVEKLFF
CDR3 DNA: TGTGCCAGCAGTTTAGGAGGGGTTGAAAAACTGTTTTTT

D gene: -
V gene: TRBV19
clone size: -
J gene: TRBJ2-2
CDR3 protein: CASPASTGRDPGELFF
CDR3 DNA: TGTGCCAGTCCTGCCTCGACAGGGAGGGATCCCGGGGAGCTGTTTTTT

D gene: TRBD1
V gene: TRBV5-1
clone size: few
J gene: TRBJ1-2
CDR3 protein: CASSSGTVNYGYTF
CDR3 DNA: TGCGCCAGCAGCTCCGGGACAGTAAACTATGGCTACACCTTC

D gene: TRBD1
V gene: TRBV3-1
clone size: -
J gene: TRBJ1-2
CDR3 protein: CASSQGTGGNYGYTF
CDR3 DNA: TGTGCCAGCAGCCAAGGGACAGGGGGTAACTATGGCTACACCTTC

D gene: TRBD1
V gene: TRBV12-5
clone size: few
J gene: TRBJ2-7
CDR3 protein: CASGLGTGTANSYEQYF
CDR3 DNA: TGTGCTAGTGGTTTGGGGACCGGGACAGCCAACTCCTACGAGCAGTACTTC

D gene: TRBD1
V gene: TRBV5-1
clone size: many
J gene: TRBJ2-5
CDR3 protein: CASSLGTGETQYF
CDR3 DNA: TGCGCCAGCAGCCTCGGGACAGGAGAGACCCAGTACTTC

D gene: -
V gene: TRBV7-2
clone size: -
J gene: TRBJ1-1
CDR3 protein: CASITDLF
CDR3 DNA: TGTGCCAGCATCACGGACCTATTT

D gene: TRBD2
V gene: TRBV7-9
clone size: many
J gene: TRBJ2-1
CDR3 protein: CASSYGLADYNEQFF
CDR3 DNA: TGTGCCAGCAGCTACGGGCTAGCGGACTACAATGAGCAGTTCTTC

D gene: -
V gene: TRBV15
clone size: -
J gene: TRBJ2-1
CDR3 protein: CATSRTDSGHSVDEQFF
CDR3 DNA: TGTGCCACCAGCAGAACCGATTCCGGACATTCAGTCGATGAGCAGTTCTTC

D gene: -
V gene: TRBV9
clone size: many
J gene: TRBJ2-3
CDR3 protein: CASSADPSPSTDTQYF
CDR3 DNA: TGTGCCAGCAGCGCAGACCCGTCCCCTAGCACAGATACGCAGTATTTT

D gene: TRBD1
V gene: TRBV6-2/TRBV6-3
clone size: -
J gene: TRBJ2-1
CDR3 protein: CASSSRTGSGYEQFF
CDR3 DNA: TGTGCCAGCAGTTCCCGGACAGGGTCGGGCTATGAGCAGTTCTTC

D gene: -
V gene: TRBV19
clone size: -
J gene: TRBJ2-1
CDR3 protein: CASSHHSSYNEQFF
CDR3 DNA: TGTGCCAGTAGTCACCACAGCTCCTACAATGAGCAGTTCTTC

D gene: TRBD2
V gene: TRBV20-1
clone size: few
J gene: TRBJ2-2
CDR3 protein: CSARGLAGNTGELFF
CDR3 DNA: TGCAGTGCTAGAGGTCTAGCGGGTAACACCGGGGAGCTGTTTTTT

D gene: -
V gene: TRBV7-8
clone size: -
J gene: TRBJ2-4
CDR3 protein: CASSLKSWENIQYF
CDR3 DNA: TGTGCCAGCAGCTTAAAAAGTTGGGAAAACATTCAGTACTTC

D gene: -
V gene: TRBV2
clone size: -
J gene: TRBJ2-2
CDR3 protein: CASSERTNTGELFF
CDR3 DNA: TGTGCCAGCAGTGAACGTACGAACACCGGGGAGCTGTTTTTT

D gene: -
V gene: TRBV19
clone size: many
J gene: TRBJ2-3
CDR3 protein: CASTPRDGRYTDTQYF
CDR3 DNA: TGTGCCAGTACCCCTCGGGACGGACGTTACACAGATACGCAGTATTTT

D gene: -
V gene: TRBV7-3
clone size: few
J gene: TRBJ2-2
CDR3 protein: CASSLTPGWTGELFF
CDR3 DNA: TGTGCCAGCAGCTTAACCCCCGGATGGACCGGGGAGCTGTTTTTT

D gene: -
V gene: TRBV20-1
clone size: many
J gene: TRBJ2-1
CDR3 protein: CSASVGADNEQFF
CDR3 DNA: TGCAGTGCTAGTGTGGGGGCGGACAATGAGCAGTTCTTC

D gene: -
V gene: TRBV11-1
clone size: -
J gene: TRBJ2-1
CDR3 protein: CASSYLRVGTHGKYNEQFF
CDR3 DNA: TGTGCCAGCAGCTACCTGAGGGTGGGAACCCATGGAAAATACAATGAGCAGTTCTTC

D gene: TRBD1
V gene: TRBV20-1
clone size: many
J gene: TRBJ1-1
CDR3 protein: CSASGEGAEKAFF
CDR3 DNA: TGCAGTGCTAGTGGTGAGGGGGCAGAAAAAGCTTTCTTT

D gene: TRBD1
V gene: TRBV19
clone size: -
J gene: TRBJ1-1
CDR3 protein: CASGTGGPYTEAFF
CDR3 DNA: TGTGCCAGTGGTACAGGGGGCCCCTATACTGAAGCTTTCTTT

D gene: TRBD1
V gene: TRBV24-1
clone size: -
J gene: TRBJ2-3
CDR3 protein: CATSPVSGQGTDTQYF
CDR3 DNA: TGTGCCACCAGCCCCGTGTCGGGACAGGGCACAGATACGCAGTATTTT

D gene: -
V gene: TRBV10-3
clone size: -
J gene: TRBJ2-5
CDR3 protein: CAISDSGQPQETQYF
CDR3 DNA: TGTGCCATCAGTGATTCAGGACAGCCCCAAGAGACCCAGTACTTC

D gene: TRBD1
V gene: TRBV3-1
clone size: many
J gene: TRBJ1-2
CDR3 protein: CASSVDRDYGYTF
CDR3 DNA: TGTGCCAGCAGCGTGGACAGGGACTATGGCTACACCTTC

D gene: TRBD1
V gene: TRBV12-3/TRBV12-4
clone size: few
J gene: TRBJ2-5
CDR3 protein: CASSPRDRGSDQYF
CDR3 DNA: TGTGCCAGCAGTCCCCGGGACAGGGGGTCCGACCAGTACTTC

D gene: -
V gene: TRBV18
clone size: few
J gene: TRBJ2-1
CDR3 protein: CASSPPNGASYNEQFF
CDR3 DNA: TGTGCCAGCTCACCGCCCAACGGGGCCAGCTACAATGAGCAGTTCTTC

D gene: TRBD1
V gene: TRBV5-1
clone size: many
J gene: TRBJ2-2
CDR3 protein: CASSRQGPITGELFF
CDR3 DNA: TGCGCCAGCAGCCGACAGGGTCCTATAACCGGGGAGCTGTTTTTT

D gene: -
V gene: TRBV3-1
clone size: -
J gene: TRBJ1-5
CDR3 protein: CASSQGGGTNQPQHF
CDR3 DNA: TGTGCCAGCAGCCAAGGGGGAGGGACCAATCAGCCCCAGCATTTT

D gene: TRBD2
V gene: TRBV7-6
clone size: -
J gene: TRBJ2-5
CDR3 protein: CASSAAGGPGETQYF
CDR3 DNA: TGTGCCAGCAGCGCGGCGGGGGGGCCGGGAGAGACCCAGTACTTC

D gene: -
V gene: TRBV28
clone size: few
J gene: TRBJ1-1
CDR3 protein: CASRTPRNTEAFF
CDR3 DNA: TGTGCCAGCAGGACCCCAAGGAACACTGAAGCTTTCTTT

D gene: -
V gene: TRBV28
clone size: many
J gene: TRBJ1-2
CDR3 protein: CASTTPASFWGYTF
CDR3 DNA: TGTGCCAGCACCACACCAGCCTCATTTTGGGGCTACACCTTC

D gene: -
V gene: TRBV29-1
clone size: many
J gene: TRBJ1-2
CDR3 protein: CSVETGANYGYTF
CDR3 DNA: TGCAGCGTTGAAACGGGTGCCAACTATGGCTACACCTTC

D gene: TRBD1
V gene: TRBV6-4
clone size: -
J gene: TRBJ2-3
CDR3 protein: CASSDGTGGDTQYF
CDR3 DNA: TGTGCCAGCAGTGACGGGACAGGGGGAGATACGCAGTATTTT